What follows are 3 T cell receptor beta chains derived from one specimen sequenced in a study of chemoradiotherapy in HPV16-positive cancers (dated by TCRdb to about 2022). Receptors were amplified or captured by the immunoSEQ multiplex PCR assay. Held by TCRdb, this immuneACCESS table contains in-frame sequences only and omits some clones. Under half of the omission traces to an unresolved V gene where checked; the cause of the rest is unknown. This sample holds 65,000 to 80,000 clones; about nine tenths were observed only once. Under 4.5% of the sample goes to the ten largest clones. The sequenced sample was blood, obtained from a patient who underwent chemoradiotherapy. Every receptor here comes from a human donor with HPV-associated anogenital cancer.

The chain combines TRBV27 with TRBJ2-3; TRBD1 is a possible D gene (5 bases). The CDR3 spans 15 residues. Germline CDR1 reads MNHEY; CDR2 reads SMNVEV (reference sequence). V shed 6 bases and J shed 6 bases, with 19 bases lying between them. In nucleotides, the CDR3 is TGTGCCAGCAGGCGAGAACAGGTTTTAATTGATACGCAGTATTTT. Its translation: CASRREQVLIDTQYF.

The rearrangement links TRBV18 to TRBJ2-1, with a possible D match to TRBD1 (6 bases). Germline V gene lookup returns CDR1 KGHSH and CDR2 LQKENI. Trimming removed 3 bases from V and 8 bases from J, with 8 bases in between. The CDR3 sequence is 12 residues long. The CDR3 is CASSPQGYEQFF. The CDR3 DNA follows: TGTGCCAGCTCACCTCAGGGGTATGAGCAGTTCTTC.

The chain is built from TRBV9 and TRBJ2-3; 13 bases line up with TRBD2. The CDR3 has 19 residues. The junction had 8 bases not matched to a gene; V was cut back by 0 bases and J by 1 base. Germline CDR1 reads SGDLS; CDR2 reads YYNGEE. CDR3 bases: TGTGCCAGCAGCGTAGGACTAGCGGGAGGACTTCTCGGCACAGATACGCAGTATTTT. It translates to CASSVGLAGGLLGTDTQYF.